This T cell receptor beta chain came from a study of blood T cell repertoires in COVID-19. Whole-study context: Italy, Spain and the United States were the sources of the convalescent and acute COVID-19 samples. Sources were T cells, B-cell-depleted T cells, or PBMCs; the material itself was cDNA or gDNA.

V was clipped by 4 bases and J by 3 bases, with 13 bases between them. Per the germline V gene, CDR1 is MNHEY and CDR2 is SVGEGT. This CDR3 has 15 residues. Original analysis: Counts of nucleated cells, estimated from reference gene primer amplification, were obtained. The method was immunoSEQ multiplex PCR; TCRdb's version includes in-frame clones alone and lacks a portion of them. V and J calls and clone size come straight from that table; D and trimming were deduced from the DNA. Of fewer than 80,000 clones in the sample, 90% were seen once. The material sequenced was peripheral blood. This receptor was taken from a woman older than 75 with active or convalescent COVID-19. The chain uses TRBV6-2 or TRBV6-3 and TRBJ1-5, with a tentative D call TRBD1 (6 bases). CDR3 in DNA: TGTGCCAGCAGTTTTCGGGGGGCTCCCAATCAGCCCCAGCATTTT. Its translation: CASSFRGAPNQPQHF.